These 30 T cell receptor beta chains came from one sample sequenced in a study of cytomegalovirus exposure and HLA in healthy donors. Primers included in the PCR were 60 Vbeta and 13 Jbeta primers. Using immunoSEQ multiplex PCR, the repertoire was profiled, and TCRdb retains in-frame clones only, with some absent. Of over 85,000 clones in the sample, 60% to 80% were seen once. The source material was PBMCs. These receptors were obtained from a male donor in good health and CMV-seropositive.

This clone has only one observation. The chain has TRBV29-1 and TRBJ2-1, with 11 bases fitting TRBD2. V was clipped by 7 bases and J by 6 bases; unmatched bases: 5. Germline CDR1 and CDR2: SQVTM and ANQGSEA. This CDR3 contains 13 residues. CDR3 bases: TGCAGCGGAGGGACTAGCGGAACCAATGAGCAGTTCTTC. Its protein product is CSGGTSGTNEQFF.

The rearrangement uses TRBV29-1 and TRBJ1-1; the D gene is possibly TRBD1 (6 bases). This CDR3 has 12 residues. Germline CDR1 and CDR2: SQVTM and ANQGSEA. Trimming removed 4 bases at V and 1 base at J, with 7 bases between. CDR3 nucleotide sequence: TGCAGCGTTGCACAGGGGAACACTGAAGCTTTCTTT. Translating it yields CSVAQGNTEAFF. The full variable domain, in which reference TRBV29-1 and TRBJ1-1 provide the parts outside the CDR3, is SAVISQKPSRDICQRGTSLTIQCQVDSQVTMMFWYRQQPGQSLTLIATANQGSEATYESGFVIDKFPISRPNLTFSTLTVSNMSPEDSSIYLCSVAQGNTEAFFGQGTRLTVV.

The gene calls are TRBV7-2 and TRBJ1-5; no clear D. Germline CDR1 and CDR2: SGHTA and FQGNSA. V was pared by 5 bases and J by 11 bases, with 13 bases between. This CDR3 region has 12 residues. The CDR3 protein is CASSTGGRAQHF. CDR3 nucleotides: TGTGCCAGCAGCACCGGCGGGAGGGCCCAGCATTTT.

The chain couples TRBV5-8 to TRBJ2-3, with a tentative D call TRBD2 (6 bases). CDR1 is SGHTS and CDR2 is YDEGEE in the germline V gene. The CDR3 has 16 amino acids. Trimming took 5 bases from V and 2 from J, leaving 18 bases between them. CDR3 residues: CASSPGSPKYTDTQYF. In nucleotides, the CDR3 is TGTGCCAGCAGTCCCGGGAGCCCTAAGTACACAGATACGCAGTATTTT. Drawing the rest from reference TRBV5-8 and TRBJ2-3, the complete variable domain is EAGVTQSPTHLIKTRGQQATLRCSPISGHTSVYWYQQALGLGLQFLLWYDEGEERNRGNFPPRFSGRQFPNYSSELNVNALELEDSALYLCASSPGSPKYTDTQYFGPGTRLTVL.

The J gene is TRBJ1-6, the V gene TRBV6-5; the D is unclear. The V and J ends lost 0 bases and 3 bases respectively, with 9 bases between them. The V gene's germline CDR1 is MNHEY and CDR2 SVGAGI. The CDR3 is 16 residues long. The CDR3 region is CASSYSAGNYNSPLHF. The CDR3 DNA follows: TGTGCCAGCAGTTACTCGGCCGGGAACTATAATTCACCCCTCCACTTT.

The chain joins TRBV5-1 to TRBJ2-3, with D perhaps matching TRBD1 (7 bases). Germline loops: CDR1 SGHRS, CDR2 YFSETQ. The CDR3 has 15 amino acids. V was shortened by 4 bases and J by 5 bases, with 17 bases between the two germline ends. The CDR3 here is CASSPGGGRGDTQYF. In DNA, the CDR3 is TGCGCCAGCAGCCCCGGAGGGGGCCGAGGAGATACGCAGTATTTT.

The chain recombines TRBV7-2 with TRBJ1-5; D may be TRBD1 (5 bases). V was pared by 5 bases and J by 7 bases, with 12 bases between. Germline V gene lookup returns CDR1 SGHTA and CDR2 FQGNSA. CDR3 length: 13 amino acids. The CDR3 is CASSPGIAQPQHF. CDR3 nucleotide sequence: TGTGCCAGCAGCCCAGGGATCGCCCAGCCCCAGCATTTT.

V is TRBV7-2 and J is TRBJ1-1, with 8 bases fitting TRBD1. The CDR3 length is 16 residues. The germline V gene encodes CDR1 SGHTA and CDR2 FQGNSA. The trim removed 4 bases at V and 0 bases at J, leaving 7 bases unmatched. CDR3 DNA sequence: TGTGCCAGCAGCTGGGGACAGGCTGGTGTGAACACTGAAGCTTTCTTT. Its translation: CASSWGQAGVNTEAFF.

The V and J genes are TRBV5-1 and TRBJ2-2; TRBD2 is a possible D gene (6 bases). Germline V gene data show CDR1 as SGHRS and CDR2 as YFSETQ. The CDR3 consists of 15 residues. Trimming pared 4 bases from V and 6 bases from J, leaving 16 bases between. The CDR3 DNA follows: TGCGCCAGCAGCCTGGACTATATGTCGCCCGGGGAGCTGTTTTTT. Protein: CASSLDYMSPGELFF.

This sequence joins TRBV6-5 and TRBJ2-3; 8 nucleotides match TRBD2. V lost 2 bases to trimming and J lost 3 bases; unmatched junction nucleotides: 4. The CDR3 runs 15 residues. Per the germline V gene, CDR1 is MNHEY and CDR2 is SVGAGI. CDR3 nucleotide sequence: TGTGCCAGCAGTTACGCAGGCGGGGGGACAGATACGCAGTATTTT. Its protein product is CASSYAGGGTDTQYF.

The chain recombines TRBV28 with TRBJ2-1; 9 bases agree with TRBD2. This CDR3 is 15 amino acids long. The V gene's germline CDR1 is MDHEN and CDR2 SYDVKM. The V segment lost 5 bases and the J segment 5 bases; nucleotides outside the gene matches: 7. CDR3 sequence: CASSPSGAHNNEQFF. CDR3 sequence (DNA): TGTGCCAGCAGTCCTAGCGGGGCGCACAACAATGAGCAGTTCTTC.

This clone showed up just once. This chain connects TRBV11-2 to TRBJ1-1, with D possibly TRBD1 on 5 matching bases. The V and J ends lost 2 bases and 2 bases respectively, with 12 bases between them. Germline V gives CDR1 SGHAT, CDR2 FQNNGV. This CDR3 region has 15 residues. The CDR3 is CASSLLTGTNTEAFF. The CDR3 bases are TGTGCCAGCAGCTTACTAACAGGAACAAACACTGAAGCTTTCTTT.

In this sample, this clone turned up once. J is TRBJ2-7 and V is TRBV10-3, with 10 bases fitting TRBD1. This CDR3 comprises 15 residues. Germline V gene lookup returns CDR1 ENHRY and CDR2 SYGVKD. After removal of 3 bases from V and 2 bases from J, the junction contained 4 bases not matched to a gene. CDR3 sequence: CAISEPGQGTYEQYF. CDR3 nucleotide sequence: TGTGCCATCAGTGAACCGGGACAGGGGACCTACGAGCAGTACTTC.

This chain uses TRBV19 with TRBJ2-7; D gene uncertain. Germline lookup yields CDR1 LNHDA and CDR2 SQIVND (reference sequence). The CDR3 totals 13 residues. V dropped 5 bases and J dropped 4 bases, with 12 bases sitting between them. The CDR3 nucleotides are TGTGCCAGTAGTTACCGCGACGGGTACGAGCAGTACTTC. The encoded protein is CASSYRDGYEQYF.

This clone was counted between two and nine times. The CDR3 region is CALSPGTGGTGANVLTF. The CDR3 coding sequence is TGTGCCTTATCTCCCGGGACAGGGGGAACTGGGGCCAACGTCCTGACTTTC. This chain joins TRBV10-3 and TRBJ2-6, with TRBD1 identical over 11 bases. J gave up 2 bases and V 11 bases, and 11 bases lay outside the gene matches. CDR1 is ENHRY, CDR2 SYGVKD, per germline. The CDR3 sequence is 17 residues long.

V and J are TRBV4-3 and TRBJ1-5, with a tentative D call TRBD1 (5 bases). Per germline, CDR1 LGHNA and CDR2 YSLEER. Trimming removed 1 base at V and 9 bases at J, with 19 bases between. The CDR3 runs 16 residues. CDR3 protein: CASSQGIGTGGGPQHF. CDR3 DNA sequence: TGCGCCAGCAGCCAAGGGATAGGGACCGGGGGTGGGCCCCAGCATTTT.

The V and J genes are TRBV11-2 and TRBJ2-7, with TRBD2 identical over 7 bases. The V and J ends lost 0 bases and 8 bases, in that order; junction bases with no gene match: 16. The length of the CDR3 is 17 residues. From germline, CDR1 is SGHAT and CDR2 FQNNGV. In DNA, the CDR3 is TGTGCCAGCAGCTTAGAGGGGGGAGGGTTCTCGACTATGAAGCAGTACTTC. Translating gives CASSLEGGGFSTMKQYF. Based on the CDR3 plus reference TRBV11-2 and TRBJ2-7, the full variable domain is EAGVAQSPRYKIIEKRQSVAFWCNPISGHATLYWYQQILGQGPKLLIQFQNNGVVDDSQLPKDRFSAERLKGVDSTLKIQPAKLEDSAVYLCASSLEGGGFSTMKQYFGPGTRLTVT.

This chain connects TRBV7-2 to TRBJ2-3, with 15 bases lining up with TRBD2. The germline CDR1 and CDR2 sequences are SGHTA and FQGNSA. Losses at the gene ends were 0 bases for V and 10 bases for J; bases not matched to a gene: 5. The CDR3 covers 16 residues. The CDR3 is CASSLARTSGRVAQYF. In DNA, the CDR3 is TGTGCCAGCAGCTTAGCGCGGACTAGCGGGAGGGTGGCGCAGTATTTT.

To note about this clone: The junction differs from germline at one of its ends, possibly a read error. V gene TRBV7-9 combines with J gene TRBJ1-4, with TRBD1 matching 8 bases. This CDR3 comprises 15 residues. CDR1 and CDR2 (germline): SEHNR, FQNEAQ (reference sequence). CDR3 DNA sequence: TGTTCCAGCAGCTTATTAGGGACAGGAAATGAAAAACTGTTTTTT. It yields the protein CSSSLLGTGNEKLFF.

This clone was recorded only once. The J gene is TRBJ2-7, the V gene TRBV6-1; TRBD1 matches 12 bases. CDR1 and CDR2 (germline): MNHNS, SASEGT. V trimming: 6 bases; J trimming: 6 bases; junction bases outside the gene matches: 9. This CDR3 is 15 amino acids long. CDR3 residues: CASSATRDRGREQYF. The DNA of the CDR3 is TGTGCCAGCAGCGCCACGCGGGACAGGGGGCGCGAGCAGTACTTC.

The chain uses TRBV7-2 and TRBJ2-1, with 9 bases aligning to TRBD1. CDR1 and CDR2 (germline): SGHTA, FQGNSA. J gave up 10 bases and V 5 bases, and 12 bases lay outside the gene matches. The CDR3 is made up of 15 amino acids. CDR3 in DNA: TGTGCCAGCAGCCCGCAACAGGGGGCCCTACAAGAGCAGTTCTTC. Residues: CASSPQQGALQEQFF.

This chain links TRBV9 with TRBJ1-1; the match to TRBD1 covers 8 bases. The V and J ends lost 4 bases and 1 base, in that order; junction bases with no gene match: 3. The CDR3 loop spans 14 amino acids. Germline V gene data show CDR1 as SGDLS and CDR2 as YYNGEE. CDR3 sequence (DNA): TGTGCCAGCAGCCCACAGGGGGGGAACACTGAAGCTTTCTTT. Protein product: CASSPQGGNTEAFF.

The chain is built from TRBV15 and TRBJ2-1; the D is unclear. The CDR3 is 13 amino acids. V was clipped by 0 bases and J by 7 bases, with 7 bases between them. Germline V gene lookup returns CDR1 LNHNV and CDR2 YYDKDF (reference sequence). The CDR3 protein is CATSRDRRNEQFF. CDR3 nucleotides: TGTGCCACCAGCAGAGATAGAAGAAATGAGCAGTTCTTC.

This rearrangement joins TRBV28 to TRBJ1-5; D remains ambiguous. Germline CDR1 reads MDHEN; CDR2 reads SYDVKM. Trimming shortened V by 3 bases and J by 6 bases, and 12 bases separated the two germline ends. CDR3 length equals 14 residues. CDR3 amino acids: CASSLWGESQPQHF. The CDR3 coding sequence is TGTGCCAGCAGTTTGTGGGGAGAAAGTCAGCCCCAGCATTTT.

The genes are TRBV21-1 and TRBJ2-7; the table's D gene call, TRBD2, was not cross checked with the DNA. TRBV21-1 is marked as a pseudogene. The CDR3 is 14 residues long. The CDR3 protein is CASRRQREVYEQYF. CDR3 coding DNA: TGTGCCAGCAGGAGGCAGCGGGAGGTTTACGAGCAGTACTTC.

The V call is TRBV5-1, the J call TRBJ2-6, with TRBD1 matching over 9 bases. Germline CDR1 SGHRS, CDR2 YFSETQ. With 4 bases clipped from V and 2 bases from J, the junction kept 13 bases outside the gene matches. This CDR3 region has 19 residues. CDR3 bases: TGCGCCAGCAGCCTTCTGGCTGGACAGGGGAAAGCTGGGGCCAACGTCCTGACTTTC. Translation gives CASSLLAGQGKAGANVLTF.

Only a few counts were recorded for this clone. V and J are TRBV6-6 and TRBJ2-4, with D hard to call. Trimming stripped 4 bases from V and 0 bases from J, with 4 bases between. This CDR3 comprises 13 residues. Germline V gene lookup returns CDR1 MNHNY and CDR2 SVGAGI (reference sequence). The CDR3 nucleotides read TGTGCCAGCAGTTTCCTAGCCAAAAACATTCAGTACTTC. Translated, it gives CASSFLAKNIQYF.

A few counts support this clone. CDR3 coding DNA: TGCGCCAGCAGTGAGGGGGCTGTCCAGCCCCAGCATTTT. Its protein product is CASSEGAVQPQHF. The chain links TRBV10-1 to TRBJ1-5; a weak D match, TRBD1 (5 bases). Germline V lookup: CDR1 WNHNN, CDR2 SYGVQD (reference sequence). The CDR3 has 13 amino acids. The V gene lost 2 bases and the J gene lost 7 bases, with 9 bases spanning the gap.

There are a few counts of this clone. J is TRBJ2-3 and V is TRBV30; no firm D call. Trimming removed 4 bases at V and 2 bases at J, with 4 bases between. This CDR3 has 11 amino acids. Germline V CDR1 and CDR2: GTSNPN, SVGIG (reference sequence). CDR3 nucleotide sequence: TGTGCCTGGACGTACACAGATACGCAGTATTTT. Translation: CAWTYTDTQYF.

A few counts support this clone. The rearrangement links TRBV5-1 to TRBJ1-3, with 9 bases aligning to TRBD1. Germline V lookup: CDR1 SGHRS, CDR2 YFSETQ. Trimming at V came to 5 bases and at J to 0 bases, leaving 9 bases not matched to a gene. The CDR3 runs 17 residues. CDR3 sequence (DNA): TGCGCCAGCAGGACCGGGACAGGGCTGAGCTCTGGAAACACCATATATTTT. It encodes CASRTGTGLSSGNTIYF.